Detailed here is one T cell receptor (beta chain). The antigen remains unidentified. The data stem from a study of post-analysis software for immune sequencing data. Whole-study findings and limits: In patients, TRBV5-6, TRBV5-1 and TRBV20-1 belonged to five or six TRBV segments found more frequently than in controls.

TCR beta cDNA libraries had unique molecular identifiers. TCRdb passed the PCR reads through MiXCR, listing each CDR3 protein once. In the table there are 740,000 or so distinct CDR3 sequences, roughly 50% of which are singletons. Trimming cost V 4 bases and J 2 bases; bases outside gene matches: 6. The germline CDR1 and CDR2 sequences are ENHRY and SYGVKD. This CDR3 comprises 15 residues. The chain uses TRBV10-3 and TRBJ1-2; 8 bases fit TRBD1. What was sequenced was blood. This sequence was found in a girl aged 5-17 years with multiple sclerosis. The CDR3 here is CAISADRAQNYGYTF. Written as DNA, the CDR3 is TGTGCCATCAGTGCGGACAGGGCACAAAACTATGGCTACACCTTC.